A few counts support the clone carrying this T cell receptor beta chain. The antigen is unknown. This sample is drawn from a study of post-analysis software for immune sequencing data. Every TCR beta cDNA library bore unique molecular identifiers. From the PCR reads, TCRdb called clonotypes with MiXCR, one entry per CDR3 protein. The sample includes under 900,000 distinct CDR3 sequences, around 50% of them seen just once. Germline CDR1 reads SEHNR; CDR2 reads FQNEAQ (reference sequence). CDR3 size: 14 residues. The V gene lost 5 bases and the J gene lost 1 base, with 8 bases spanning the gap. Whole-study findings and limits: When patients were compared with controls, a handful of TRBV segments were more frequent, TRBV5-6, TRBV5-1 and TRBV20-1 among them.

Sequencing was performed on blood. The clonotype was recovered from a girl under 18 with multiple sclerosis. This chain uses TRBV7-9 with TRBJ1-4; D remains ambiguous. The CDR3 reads CASSEDQTNEKLFF. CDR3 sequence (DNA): TGTGCCAGCAGCGAAGACCAAACTAATGAAAAACTGTTTTTT.